Detailed here is one T cell receptor (beta chain). Its matching antigen is unknown. Generated by immunoSEQ multiplex PCR, the TCRdb table keeps only in-frame clones and is missing some. The data contain some 130,000 clones, around nine tenths of them singletons. The source of the sample is a study of graft-versus-host responses after intestinal transplantation. The material was unstimulated CD4+ T cells sorted from spleen or lymph node cells, obtained before intestinal transplant. The sequence was obtained from a human donor who received an intestinal transplant.

The CDR3 bases are TGCGCCAGCATGGACGGAAAGACCCAGTACTTC. It specifies CASMDGKTQYF. The chain has TRBV10-1 and TRBJ2-5; D uncertain. Germline assignment: CDR1 WNHNN and CDR2 SYGVQD (reference sequence). V lost 7 bases and J 6 bases, leaving 9 bases between the germline ends. The CDR3 is 11 amino acids.